The rows below give T cell receptor beta chains drawn from one sample of a study of glioma-infiltrating T cells. TCRdb re-derived calls from the multiplex PCR reads in MiXCR, one entry per CDR3 protein. The repertoire has about 10,000 distinct CDR3 sequences, about three fifths of them found once; the top ten carry 20% to 25%. The material sequenced was glioma tissue, nonneoplastic brain tissue, or PBMCs (not recorded which). All receptors derive from a human donor with low-grade glioma or glioblastoma, undergoing nonglioma brain surgery, or in good health (not recorded which). The CDR3 runs from the conserved cysteine through the conserved F or W. D genes are given only for firm matches. A clone size is listed for some rows: how often the clone was seen (once, few, many), or a class if it is expanded.

V	J	size	D	CDR3	DNA
TRBV18	TRBJ2-3	many	TRBD2	CASSPLGTSGSSDTQYF	TGTGCCAGCTCACCACTCGGGACTAGCGGGAGTTCAGATACGCAGTATTTT
TRBV19	TRBJ1-5	NA	NA	CASNPSVFCQPQHF	TGTGCCAGTAACCCCTCAGTGTTCTGTCAGCCCCAGCATTTT
TRBV7-9	TRBJ2-3	medium-sized	TRBD2	CASSRRLAGVTDTQYF	TGTGCCAGCAGCAGGAGACTAGCGGGAGTTACAGATACGCAGTATTTT
TRBV28	TRBJ2-5	NA	TRBD2	CDSSLDSGRFQETQYF	TGTGACAGCAGCTTGGATAGCGGGAGGTTCCAGGAGACCCAGTACTTC
TRBV3-1	TRBJ2-1	NA	NA	CAISKGTWTYNEKFF	TGTGCCATCAGCAAAGGGACATGGACCTACAATGAGAAGTTCTTC
TRBV28	TRBJ2-7	many	NA	CASSHLESWSQEQYF	TGTGCCAGCAGCCACCTGGAATCATGGTCGCAAGAGCAGTACTTC
TRBV5-4	TRBJ1-1	NA	NA	CASIPPRGGSTQAFF	TGTGCCAGCATCCCCCCCAGGGGAGGTAGCACTCAAGCTTTCTTT
TRBV7-9	TRBJ2-1	NA	NA	CASSLGGSAIEHFF	TGTGCCAGCAGCTTAGGGGGCAGTGCCATTGAGCACTTCTTC
TRBV6-5	TRBJ2-7	NA	NA	CASSYSVRRGSYEQYF	TGCGCCAGCAGTTACTCTGTCAGGAGAGGCTCCTACGAGCAGTACTTC
TRBV24-1	TRBJ2-3	NA	NA	CATSGPDRLGTDTKYF	TGTGCCACCAGTGGGCCGGACCGATTGGGCACAGATACGAAGTATTTT
TRBV27	TRBJ1-6	NA	NA	CASSLTLDRSPSPLHF	TGTGCCAGCAGTTTAACGTTAGACAGGTCCCCTTCACCCCTCCACTTT
TRBV19	TRBJ2-7	NA	NA	CASSSVRIAGTSYEQYF	TGTGCCAGTAGTTCGGTACGGATAGCTGGTACCTCCTACGAGCAGTACTTC
TRBV19	TRBJ2-3	medium-sized	TRBD2	CAASGAGDADTQYF	TGTGCCGCAAGTGGGGCGGGAGACGCCGATACGCAGTATTTT
TRBV19	TRBJ1-2	many	TRBD1	CASSIAGGNYGYTF	TGTGCCAGTAGTATCGCAGGGGGAAACTATGGCTACACCTTC
TRBV3-1	TRBJ2-1	medium-sized	TRBD2	CASSQDLASGRGLNEQFF	TGTGCCAGCAGCCAAGACTTGGCTAGCGGGAGGGGATTGAATGAGCAGTTCTTC
TRBV10-3	TRBJ1-6	medium-sized	NA	CAISESDGNNSPLHF	TGTGCCATCAGTGAGTCGGACGGAAATAATTCACCCCTCCACTTT